These 7 T cell receptor beta chains were all obtained from the same sample, sequenced in a study of shared clonotypes between healthy human individuals. The assay was immunoSEQ multiplex PCR, and TCRdb's table has in-frame clones only and misses some. Of roughly 1,000,000 clones detected, 75% to 85% appear once; the ten largest clones hold 0.5% to 0.6%. Specimen: memory CD4+ T cells from PBMCs. Stated subset: CD45RA-negative fraction. All receptors come from a man younger than 35 in good health. Some clones in this sample may be carry-over from other donors' samples.

In DNA form, the CDR3 reads TGTGCCAGCAGTTACGACCGCAGCACAGATACGCAGTATTTT. This codes for CASSYDRSTDTQYF. This chain joins TRBV6-5 and TRBJ2-3; no clear D. Per the germline V gene, CDR1 is MNHEY and CDR2 is SVGAGI. The CDR3 is made up of 14 amino acids. Trimming shortened V by 2 bases and J by 0 bases, and 6 bases separated the two germline ends.

This clone is a singleton in its sample. The gene calls are TRBV7-9 and TRBJ2-7; 7 bases align to TRBD2. Germline trimming cut 5 bases from V and 0 bases from J; bases unmatched to any gene: 4. The V gene's germline CDR1 is SEHNR and CDR2 FQNEAQ (reference sequence). This CDR3 is 14 amino acids long. CDR3 in amino acids: CASSRSGASYEQYF. The CDR3 region has the DNA TGTGCCAGCAGCAGAAGCGGGGCCTCCTACGAGCAGTACTTC.

V usage is TRBV27 and J usage is TRBJ2-7, with TRBD1 matching over 8 bases. The CDR3 sequence is 17 residues long. V was pared by 1 base and J by 5 bases, with 13 bases of the junction left unmatched. Germline V lookup: CDR1 MNHEY, CDR2 SMNVEV (reference sequence). CDR3 in amino acids: CASSLFSTAQGVDEQYF. DNA for the CDR3: TGTGCCAGCAGTTTATTCAGTACGGCACAGGGGGTTGACGAGCAGTACTTC.

This chain joins TRBV6-5 and TRBJ1-1; 9 nucleotides align to TRBD1. Germline V CDR1 and CDR2: MNHEY, SVGAGI. The CDR3 covers 14 residues. V lost 7 bases and J lost 7; bases outside the gene matches: 10. CDR3 residues: CASILKGQGGEAFF. The CDR3 DNA reads TGTGCCAGCATCCTTAAGGGACAGGGAGGTGAAGCTTTCTTT.

This clone was seen only once. The chain carries TRBV4-2 and TRBJ2-7; D possibly corresponds to TRBD1 (6 bases). The CDR3 consists of 13 residues. CDR1 is LGHNA, CDR2 YNFKEQ, per germline. V lost 1 base to trimming and J lost 3 bases, with 7 bases between them. The CDR3 here is CASSQVGHYEQYF. In DNA, the CDR3 is TGTGCCAGCAGCCAAGTGGGACACTACGAGCAGTACTTC.

The chain has TRBV28 and TRBJ1-4; possible D gene TRBD1, 6 bases. Germline V gene sequence: CDR1 MDHEN, CDR2 SYDVKM. This CDR3 has 14 amino acids. Trimming took 2 bases from V and 7 from J, leaving 11 bases between them. CDR3 DNA sequence: TGTGCCAGCAGTTTACGGGGGCTTAGTGAAAAACTGTTTTTT. Encoded protein: CASSLRGLSEKLFF.

This sequence joins TRBV30 and TRBJ1-5; D unresolved. CDR1 and CDR2 (germline): GTSNPN, SVGIG (reference sequence). This CDR3 spans 15 amino acids. The germline V and J ends were trimmed by 1 base and 3 bases, with 13 bases remaining between them. The CDR3 DNA sequence: TGTGCCTGGAGTGGGTCTGGTGGTTTCAATCAGCCCCAGCATTTT. Translated: CAWSGSGGFNQPQHF.